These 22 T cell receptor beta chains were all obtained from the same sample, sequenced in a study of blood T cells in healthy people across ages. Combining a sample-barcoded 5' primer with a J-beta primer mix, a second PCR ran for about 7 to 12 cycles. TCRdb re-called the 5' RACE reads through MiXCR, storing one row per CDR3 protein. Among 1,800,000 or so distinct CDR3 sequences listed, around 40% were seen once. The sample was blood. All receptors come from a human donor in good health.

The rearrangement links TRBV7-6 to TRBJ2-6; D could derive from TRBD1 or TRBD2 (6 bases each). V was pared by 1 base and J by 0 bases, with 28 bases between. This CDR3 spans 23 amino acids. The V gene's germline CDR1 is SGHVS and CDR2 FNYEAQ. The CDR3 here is CASSLVEGGIESQLSSGANVLTF. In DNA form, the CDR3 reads TGTGCCAGCAGCTTAGTCGAGGGGGGTATCGAGTCCCAACTGAGCTCTGGGGCCAACGTCCTGACTTTC.

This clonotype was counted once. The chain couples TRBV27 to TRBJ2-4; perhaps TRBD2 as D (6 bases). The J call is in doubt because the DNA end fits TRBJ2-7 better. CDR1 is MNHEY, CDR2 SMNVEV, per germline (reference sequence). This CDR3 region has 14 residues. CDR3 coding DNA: TGTGCCAGCAGTTTGGAGGGTAATACCTACGAGCAGTACTTC. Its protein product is CASSLEGNTYEQYF.

This CDR3 reads CASSQPPGAGPDYEQYF. CDR3 bases: TGCGCCAGCAGCCAACCGCCTGGAGCGGGGCCAGACTACGAGCAGTACTTC. This sequence joins TRBV4-3 and TRBJ2-7, with 7 bases aligning to TRBD2. Germline values: CDR1 LGHNA, CDR2 YSLEER. The CDR3 loop spans 17 amino acids. The junction had 13 bases not matched to a gene; V was cut back by 2 bases and J by 3 bases.

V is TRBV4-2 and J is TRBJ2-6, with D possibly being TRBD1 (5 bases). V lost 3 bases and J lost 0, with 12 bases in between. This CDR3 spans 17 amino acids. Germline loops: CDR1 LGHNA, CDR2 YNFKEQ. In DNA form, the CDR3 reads TGTGCCAGCAGCCATCGACGACAGACCTCTGGGGCCAACGTCCTGACTTTC. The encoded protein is CASSHRRQTSGANVLTF.

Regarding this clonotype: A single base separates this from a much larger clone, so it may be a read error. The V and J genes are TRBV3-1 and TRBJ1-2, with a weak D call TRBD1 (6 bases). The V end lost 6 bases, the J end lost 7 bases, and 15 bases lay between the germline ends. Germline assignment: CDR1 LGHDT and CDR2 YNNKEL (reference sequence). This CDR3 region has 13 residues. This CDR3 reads CASRPTGYCGYTF. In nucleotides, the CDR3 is TGTGCCAGCAGGCCAACAGGGTACTGTGGCTACACCTTC.

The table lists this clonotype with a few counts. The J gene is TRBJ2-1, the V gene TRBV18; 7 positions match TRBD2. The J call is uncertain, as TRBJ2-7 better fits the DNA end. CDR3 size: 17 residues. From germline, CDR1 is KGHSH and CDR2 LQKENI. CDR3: CASSRSPLGGGRYEQYF. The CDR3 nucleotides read TGTGCCAGCTCACGCTCCCCTCTTGGCGGGGGTCGCTACGAGCAGTACTTC.

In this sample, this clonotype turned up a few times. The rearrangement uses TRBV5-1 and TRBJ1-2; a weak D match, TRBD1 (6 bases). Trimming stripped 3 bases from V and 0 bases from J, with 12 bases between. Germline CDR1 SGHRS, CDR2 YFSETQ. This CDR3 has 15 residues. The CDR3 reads CASSWGGSTNYGYTF. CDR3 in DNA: TGCGCCAGCAGCTGGGGGGGCTCCACTAACTATGGCTACACCTTC.

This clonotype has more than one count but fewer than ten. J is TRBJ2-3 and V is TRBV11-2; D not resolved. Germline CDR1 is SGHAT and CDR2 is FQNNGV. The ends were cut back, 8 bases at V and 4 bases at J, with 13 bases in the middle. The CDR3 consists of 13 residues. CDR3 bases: TGTGCCAGCGTTGAGGTCCGCGCAGATACGCAGTATTTT. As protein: CASVEVRADTQYF.

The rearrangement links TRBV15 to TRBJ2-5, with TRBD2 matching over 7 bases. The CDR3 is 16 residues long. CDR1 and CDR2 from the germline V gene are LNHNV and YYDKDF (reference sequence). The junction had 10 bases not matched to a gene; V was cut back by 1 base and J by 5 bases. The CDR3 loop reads CATSRVGAGTGETQYF. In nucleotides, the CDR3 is TGTGCCACCAGCAGAGTAGGAGCGGGGACGGGTGAGACCCAGTACTTC.

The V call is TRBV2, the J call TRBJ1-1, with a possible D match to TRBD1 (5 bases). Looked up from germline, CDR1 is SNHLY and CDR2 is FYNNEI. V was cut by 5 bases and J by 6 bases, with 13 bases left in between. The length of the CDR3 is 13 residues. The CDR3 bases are TGTGCCAGCAGTAGCCACCGGGACTCTGAAGCTTTCTTT. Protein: CASSSHRDSEAFF.

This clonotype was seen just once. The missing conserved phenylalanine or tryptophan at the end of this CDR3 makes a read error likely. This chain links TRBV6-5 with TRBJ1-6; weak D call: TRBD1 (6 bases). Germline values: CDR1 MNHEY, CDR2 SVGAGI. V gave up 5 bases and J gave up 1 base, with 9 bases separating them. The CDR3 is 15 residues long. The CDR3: CASSIQGSYNSPLHC. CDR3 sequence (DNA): TGTGCCAGCAGTATACAGGGTTCCTATAATTCACCCCTCCACTGT.

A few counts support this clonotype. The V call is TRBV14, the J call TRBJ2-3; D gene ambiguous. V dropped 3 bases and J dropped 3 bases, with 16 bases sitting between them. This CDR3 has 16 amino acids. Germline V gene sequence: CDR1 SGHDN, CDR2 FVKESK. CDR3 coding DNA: TGTGCCAGCAGCCATGTTGGTGGAATGGAAACAGATACGCAGTATTTT. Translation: CASSHVGGMETDTQYF.

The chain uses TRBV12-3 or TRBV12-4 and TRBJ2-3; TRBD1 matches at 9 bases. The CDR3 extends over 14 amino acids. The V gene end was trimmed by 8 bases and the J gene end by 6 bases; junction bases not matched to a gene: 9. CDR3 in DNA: TGTGCCAGCGCCCCGACAGGGGGGGGGGATACGCAGTATTTT. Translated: CASAPTGGGDTQYF.

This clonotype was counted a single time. Here the CDR3 reads CASSPPGQGATYGYTF. The CDR3 bases are TGTGCCAGCAGTCCACCGGGACAGGGGGCCACCTATGGCTACACCTTC. This chain joins TRBV6-5 and TRBJ1-2; TRBD1 matches 12 bases. Germline V gene data show CDR1 as MNHEY and CDR2 as SVGAGI. The length of the CDR3 is 16 residues. Trimming removed 5 bases from V and 4 bases from J; junction bases left unmatched: 8.

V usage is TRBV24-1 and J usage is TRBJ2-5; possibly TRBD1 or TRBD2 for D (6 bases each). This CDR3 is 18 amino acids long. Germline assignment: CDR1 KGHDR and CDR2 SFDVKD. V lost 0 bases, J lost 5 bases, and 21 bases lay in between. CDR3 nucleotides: TGTGCCACCAGTGATTTGGACTCCGCCTGGGGGGCGGGGGAGACCCAGTACTTC. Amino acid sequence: CATSDLDSAWGAGETQYF.

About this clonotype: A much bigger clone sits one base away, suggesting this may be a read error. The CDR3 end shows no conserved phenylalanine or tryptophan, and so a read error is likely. In DNA form, the CDR3 reads TGTGCCACTAAAGCACAGGGTAAGGAGACAGATACGCAGTATTTG. It translates to CATKAQGKETDTQYL. The chain links TRBV15 to TRBJ2-3; possible D gene TRBD1, 6 bases. The CDR3 has 15 amino acids. The ends were cut back, 9 bases at V and 3 bases at J, with 19 bases in the middle. Germline assignment: CDR1 LNHNV and CDR2 YYDKDF (reference sequence).

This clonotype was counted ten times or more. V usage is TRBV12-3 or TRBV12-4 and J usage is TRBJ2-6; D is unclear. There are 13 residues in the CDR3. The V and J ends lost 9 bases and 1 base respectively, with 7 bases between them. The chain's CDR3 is CASLSSGANVLTF. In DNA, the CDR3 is TGTGCCAGTCTTTCGTCTGGGGCCAACGTCCTGACTTTC.

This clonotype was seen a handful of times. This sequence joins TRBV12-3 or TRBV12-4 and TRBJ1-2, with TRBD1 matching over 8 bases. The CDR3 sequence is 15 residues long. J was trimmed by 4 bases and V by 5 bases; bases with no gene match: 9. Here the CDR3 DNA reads TGTGCCAGCAGTCCTACCGGACAGGGCGTCTATGGCTACACCTTC. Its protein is CASSPTGQGVYGYTF.

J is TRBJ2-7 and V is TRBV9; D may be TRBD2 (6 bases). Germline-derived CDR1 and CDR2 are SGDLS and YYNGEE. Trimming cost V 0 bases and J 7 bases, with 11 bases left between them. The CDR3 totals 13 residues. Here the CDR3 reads CASSVAWGGEQYF. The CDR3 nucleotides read TGTGCCAGCAGCGTAGCTTGGGGAGGAGAGCAGTACTTC.

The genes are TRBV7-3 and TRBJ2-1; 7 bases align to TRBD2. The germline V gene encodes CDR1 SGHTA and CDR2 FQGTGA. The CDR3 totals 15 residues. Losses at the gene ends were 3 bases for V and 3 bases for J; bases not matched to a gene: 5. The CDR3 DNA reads TGTGCCAGCAGCTTTGGACTAGACCTCTACAATGAGCAGTTCTTC. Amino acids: CASSFGLDLYNEQFF.

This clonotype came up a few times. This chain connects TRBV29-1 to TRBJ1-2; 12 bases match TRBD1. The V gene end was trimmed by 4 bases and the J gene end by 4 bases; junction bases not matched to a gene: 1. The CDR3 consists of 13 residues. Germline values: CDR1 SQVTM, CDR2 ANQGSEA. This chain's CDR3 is CSVGDRGPYGYTF. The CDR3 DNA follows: TGCAGCGTTGGGGACAGGGGGCCCTATGGCTACACCTTC.

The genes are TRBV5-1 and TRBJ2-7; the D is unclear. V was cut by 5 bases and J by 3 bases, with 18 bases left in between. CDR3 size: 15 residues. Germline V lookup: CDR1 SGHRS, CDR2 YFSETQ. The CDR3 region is CASSPHRGLDYEQYF. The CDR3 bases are TGCGCCAGCAGTCCGCATCGTGGTCTCGACTACGAGCAGTACTTC.